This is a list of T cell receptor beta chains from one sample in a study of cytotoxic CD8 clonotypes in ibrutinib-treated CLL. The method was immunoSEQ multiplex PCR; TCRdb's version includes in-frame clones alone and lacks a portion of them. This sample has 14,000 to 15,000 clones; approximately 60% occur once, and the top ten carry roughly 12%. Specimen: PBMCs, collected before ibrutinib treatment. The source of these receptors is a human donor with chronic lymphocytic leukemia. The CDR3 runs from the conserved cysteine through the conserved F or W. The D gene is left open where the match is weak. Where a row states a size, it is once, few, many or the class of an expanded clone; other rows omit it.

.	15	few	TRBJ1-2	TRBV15	TGTGCCACCAGCAGAGCACGGGATGCTGGCTATGGCTACACCTTC	CATSRARDAGYGYTF
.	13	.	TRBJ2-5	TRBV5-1	TGCGCCAGCAGCTTGCAACGCCAAGAGACCCAGTACTTC	CASSLQRQETQYF
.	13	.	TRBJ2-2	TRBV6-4	TGTGCCAGCCGCCAGGGGGAGGCCGGGGAGCTGTTTTTT	CASRQGEAGELFF
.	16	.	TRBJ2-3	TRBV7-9	TGTGCCAGCAGCTTAGAATTAACAATAAGCACAGATACGCAGTATTTT	CASSLELTISTDTQYF
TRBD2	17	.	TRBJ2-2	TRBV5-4	TGTGCCAGCAGCCGACGACTAGCGACGTTGGGCACCGGGGAGCTGTTTTTT	CASSRRLATLGTGELFF
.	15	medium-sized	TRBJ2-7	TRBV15	TGTGCCACCAGCAGAGGTCCGGGACACTCCTACGAGCAGTACTTC	CATSRGPGHSYEQYF
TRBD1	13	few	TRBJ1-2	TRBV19	TGTGCCACCCGTCAGGGGGCTGACTATGGCTACACCTTC	CATRQGADYGYTF
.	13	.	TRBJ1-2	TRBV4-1	TGCGCCAGCAGCCAAGGAGGCAGGGCCGACTACACCTTC	CASSQGGRADYTF
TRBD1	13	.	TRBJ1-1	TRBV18	TGTGCCAGCTCACCACTATTGGGACAGGGAGCTTTCTTT	CASSPLLGQGAFF
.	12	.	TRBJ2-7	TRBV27	TGTGCCACAATGAGTCCGCCCTACGAGCAGTACTTC	CATMSPPYEQYF